The clone carrying this T cell receptor (beta chain) was seen a few times. The sample originates from a study of low-dose radiotherapy and immunotherapy resistance in tumors. Study information: Intravenous ipilimumab 1 mg/kg every six weeks was given with nivolumab 240 mg every two weeks. Given every two weeks, intravenous cyclophosphamide 200 mg/m2 preceded radiation and immunotherapy by one day. Patients took aspirin (300 mg orally, daily) for four cycles beginning at cycle 1 day 1.

Along with nivolumab and ipilimumab, donors received aspirin, low-dose cyclophosphamide and low-dose radiotherapy. Gene-specific TRAV and TRBV primers were used for first-strand cDNA, covering alpha and beta chains. A constant-region primer paired with the V-primer adapter amplified TCRs over about 19 PCR cycles. TCRdb independently ran MiXCR on the reads; one entry per CDR3 protein. The sample has over 9,500 distinct CDR3 sequences, 65% seen once. The CDR3 has 12 residues. Trimming removed 4 bases from V and 5 bases from J, with 12 bases in between. From germline, CDR1 is SQVTM and CDR2 ANQGSEA. This chain connects TRBV29-1 to TRBJ2-7, with D tentatively TRBD2 (6 bases). The TCR originated in a human donor with advanced metastatic prostate, ovarian, gallbladder or colorectal cancer (not recorded which). This table probably holds off-target reads from a library built for another chain. The CDR3 region is CSVGLAVHEQYF. CDR3 nucleotide sequence: TGCAGCGTTGGGTTAGCGGTTCACGAGCAGTACTTC.